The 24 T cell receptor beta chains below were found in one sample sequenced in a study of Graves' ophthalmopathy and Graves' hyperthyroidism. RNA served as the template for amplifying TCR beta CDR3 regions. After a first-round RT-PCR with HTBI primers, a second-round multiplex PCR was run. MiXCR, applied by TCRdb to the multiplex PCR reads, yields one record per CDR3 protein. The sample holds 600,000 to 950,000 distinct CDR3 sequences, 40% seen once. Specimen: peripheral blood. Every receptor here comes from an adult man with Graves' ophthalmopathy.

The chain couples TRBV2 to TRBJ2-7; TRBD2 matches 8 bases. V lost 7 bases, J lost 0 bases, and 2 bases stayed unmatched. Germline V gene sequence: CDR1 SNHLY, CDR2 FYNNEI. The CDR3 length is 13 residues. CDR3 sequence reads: CASKSGGSYEQYF. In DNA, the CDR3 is TGTGCCAGCAAGAGCGGGGGCTCCTACGAGCAGTACTTC.

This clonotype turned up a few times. The CDR3 DNA reads TGTGCCAGTAGTATCGGGACAGGCGAGGCTGAAGCTTTCTTT. The encoded protein is CASSIGTGEAEAFF. The rearrangement uses TRBV19 and TRBJ1-1, with TRBD1 matching over 8 bases. There are 14 residues in the CDR3. Germline V gives CDR1 LNHDA, CDR2 SQIVND (reference sequence). Losses at the gene ends were 3 bases for V and 6 bases for J; bases not matched to a gene: 6.

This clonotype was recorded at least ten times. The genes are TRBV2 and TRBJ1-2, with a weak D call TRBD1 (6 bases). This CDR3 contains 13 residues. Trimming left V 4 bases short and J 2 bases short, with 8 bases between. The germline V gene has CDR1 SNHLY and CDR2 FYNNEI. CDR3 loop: CASSGQANYGYTF. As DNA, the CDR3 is TGTGCCAGCAGTGGACAGGCGAACTATGGCTACACCTTC.

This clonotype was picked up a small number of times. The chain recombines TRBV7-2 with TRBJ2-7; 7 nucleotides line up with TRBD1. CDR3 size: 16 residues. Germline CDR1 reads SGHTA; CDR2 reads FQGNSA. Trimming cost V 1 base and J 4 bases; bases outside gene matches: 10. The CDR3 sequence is CASSLERTGGVYEQYF. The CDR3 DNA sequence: TGTGCCAGCAGCTTAGAAAGGACAGGTGGGGTATACGAGCAGTACTTC.

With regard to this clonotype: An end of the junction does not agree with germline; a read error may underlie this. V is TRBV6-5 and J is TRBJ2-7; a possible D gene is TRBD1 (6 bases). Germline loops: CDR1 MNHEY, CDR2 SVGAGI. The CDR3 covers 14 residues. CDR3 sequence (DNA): TGTGCCAGCAGTTACAGGACAGCGCCCTACGGGCAGTACTTC. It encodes CASSYRTAPYGQYF.

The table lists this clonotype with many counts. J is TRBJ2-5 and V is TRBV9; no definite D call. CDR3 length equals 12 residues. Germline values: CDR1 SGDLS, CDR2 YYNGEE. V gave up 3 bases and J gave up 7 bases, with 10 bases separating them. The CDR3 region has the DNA TGTGCCAGCAGCGCCACGGTTGGGACCCAGTACTTC. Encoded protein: CASSATVGTQYF.

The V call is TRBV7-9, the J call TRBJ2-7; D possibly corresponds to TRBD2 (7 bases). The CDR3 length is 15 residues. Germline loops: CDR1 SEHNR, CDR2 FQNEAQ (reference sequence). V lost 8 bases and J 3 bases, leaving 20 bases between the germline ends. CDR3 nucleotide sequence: TGTGCCAGCGCTCCTTATGCGGGGGCCGACTACGAGCAGTACTTC. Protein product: CASAPYAGADYEQYF.

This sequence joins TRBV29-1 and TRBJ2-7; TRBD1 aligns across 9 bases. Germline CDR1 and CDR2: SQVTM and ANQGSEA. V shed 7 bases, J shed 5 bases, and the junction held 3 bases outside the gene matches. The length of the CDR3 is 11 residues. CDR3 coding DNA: TGCAGCGGAGACAGGGGGGACGAGCAGTACTTC. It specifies CSGDRGDEQYF.

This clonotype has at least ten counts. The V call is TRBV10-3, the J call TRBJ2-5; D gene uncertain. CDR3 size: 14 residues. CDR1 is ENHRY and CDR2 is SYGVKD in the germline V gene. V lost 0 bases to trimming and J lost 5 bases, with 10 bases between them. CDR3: CAISESAAAETQYF. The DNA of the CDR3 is TGTGCCATCAGTGAGTCGGCAGCTGCGGAGACCCAGTACTTC.

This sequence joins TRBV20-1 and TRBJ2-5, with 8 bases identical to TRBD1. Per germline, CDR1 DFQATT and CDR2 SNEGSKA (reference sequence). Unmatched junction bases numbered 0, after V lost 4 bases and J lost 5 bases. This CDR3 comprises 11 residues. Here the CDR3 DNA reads TGCAGTGCTAACAGGGGGGAGACCCAGTACTTC. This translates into CSANRGETQYF.

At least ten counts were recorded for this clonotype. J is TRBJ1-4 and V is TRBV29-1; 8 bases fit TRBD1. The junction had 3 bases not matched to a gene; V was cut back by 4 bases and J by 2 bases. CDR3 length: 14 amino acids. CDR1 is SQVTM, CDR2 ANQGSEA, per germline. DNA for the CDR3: TGCAGCGTTGCTAACAGGGGGACTAATGAAAAACTGTTTTTT. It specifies CSVANRGTNEKLFF.

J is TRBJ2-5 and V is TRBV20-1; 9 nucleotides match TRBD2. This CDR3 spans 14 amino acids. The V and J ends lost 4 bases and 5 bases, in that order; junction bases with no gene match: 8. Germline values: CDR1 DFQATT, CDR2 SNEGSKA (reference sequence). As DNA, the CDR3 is TGCAGTGCTATTAGCGGGAGTCAAGGGGAGACCCAGTACTTC. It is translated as CSAISGSQGETQYF.

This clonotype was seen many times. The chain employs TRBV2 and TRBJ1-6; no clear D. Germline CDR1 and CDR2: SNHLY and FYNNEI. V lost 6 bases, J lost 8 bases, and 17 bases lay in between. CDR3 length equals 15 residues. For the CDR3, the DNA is TGTGCCAGCAGCGACAATAACTCTCGGTATTCACCCCTCCACTTT. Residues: CASSDNNSRYSPLHF.

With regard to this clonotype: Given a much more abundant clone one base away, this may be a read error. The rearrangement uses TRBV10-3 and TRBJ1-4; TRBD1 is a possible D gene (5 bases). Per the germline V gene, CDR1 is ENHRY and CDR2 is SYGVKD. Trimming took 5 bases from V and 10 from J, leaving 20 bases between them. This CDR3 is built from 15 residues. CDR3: CAISPGLVGVGKLFF. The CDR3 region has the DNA TGTGCCATCAGTCCGGGCCTGGTAGGGGTTGGAAAACTGTTTTTT.

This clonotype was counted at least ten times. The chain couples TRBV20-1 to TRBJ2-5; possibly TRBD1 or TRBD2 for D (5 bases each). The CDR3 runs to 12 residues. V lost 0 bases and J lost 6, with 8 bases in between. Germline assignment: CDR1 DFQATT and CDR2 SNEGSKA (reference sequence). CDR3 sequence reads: CSARDQGQTQYF. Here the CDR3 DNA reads TGCAGTGCTAGAGATCAGGGACAGACCCAGTACTTC.

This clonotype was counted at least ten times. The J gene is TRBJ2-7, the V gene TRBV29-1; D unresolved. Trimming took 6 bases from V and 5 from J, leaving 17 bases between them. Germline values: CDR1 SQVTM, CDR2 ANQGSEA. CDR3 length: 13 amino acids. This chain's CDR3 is CSVPGERANEQYF. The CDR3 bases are TGCAGCGTCCCTGGGGAAAGGGCCAACGAGCAGTACTTC.

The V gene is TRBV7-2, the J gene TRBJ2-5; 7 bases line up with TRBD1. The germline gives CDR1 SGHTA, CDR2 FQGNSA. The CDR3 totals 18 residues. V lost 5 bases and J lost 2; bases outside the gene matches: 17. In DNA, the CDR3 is TGTGCCAGCAGCCAAGATATTCGCCCCTGGACAGGACAAGAGACCCAGTACTTC. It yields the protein CASSQDIRPWTGQETQYF.

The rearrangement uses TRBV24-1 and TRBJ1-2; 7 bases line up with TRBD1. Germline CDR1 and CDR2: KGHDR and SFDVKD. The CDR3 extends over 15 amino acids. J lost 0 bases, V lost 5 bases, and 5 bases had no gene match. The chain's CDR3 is CATSATGTANYGYTF. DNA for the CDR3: TGTGCCACCAGTGCTACCGGGACAGCTAACTATGGCTACACCTTC.

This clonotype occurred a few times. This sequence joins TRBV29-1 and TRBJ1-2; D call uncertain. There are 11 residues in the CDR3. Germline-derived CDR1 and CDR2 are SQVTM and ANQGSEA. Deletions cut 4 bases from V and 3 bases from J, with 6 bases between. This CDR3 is CSVAGDYGYTF. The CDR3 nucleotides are TGCAGCGTTGCTGGGGACTATGGCTACACCTTC.

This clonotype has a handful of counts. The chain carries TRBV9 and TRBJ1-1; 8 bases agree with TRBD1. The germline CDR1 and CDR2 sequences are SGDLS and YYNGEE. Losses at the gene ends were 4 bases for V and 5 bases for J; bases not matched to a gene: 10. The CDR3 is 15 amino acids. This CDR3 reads CASSFGQGGETEAFF. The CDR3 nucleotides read TGTGCCAGCAGCTTCGGACAGGGAGGAGAAACTGAAGCTTTCTTT.

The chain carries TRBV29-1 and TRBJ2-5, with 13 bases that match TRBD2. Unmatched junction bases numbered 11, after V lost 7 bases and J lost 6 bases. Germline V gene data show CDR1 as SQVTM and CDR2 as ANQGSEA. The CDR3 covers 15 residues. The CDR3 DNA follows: TGCAGCGGATCGGACATCGGGACTAGCGGGAAGACCCAGTACTTC. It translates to CSGSDIGTSGKTQYF.

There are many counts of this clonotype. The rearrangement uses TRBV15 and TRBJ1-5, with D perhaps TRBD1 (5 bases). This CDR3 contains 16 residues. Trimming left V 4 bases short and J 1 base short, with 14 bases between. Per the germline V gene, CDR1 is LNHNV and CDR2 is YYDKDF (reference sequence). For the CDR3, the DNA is TGTGCCACCAGCACACCTCGGGCAGGGAGCAATCAGCCCCAGCATTTT. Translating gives CATSTPRAGSNQPQHF.

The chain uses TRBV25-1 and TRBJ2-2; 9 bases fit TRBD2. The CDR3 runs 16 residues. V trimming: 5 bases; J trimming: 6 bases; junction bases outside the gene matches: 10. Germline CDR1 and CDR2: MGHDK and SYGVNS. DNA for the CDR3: TGTGCCAGCAGTTACTCGCCTAGCGGGGAGGCCGGGGAGCTGTTTTTT. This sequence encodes CASSYSPSGEAGELFF.

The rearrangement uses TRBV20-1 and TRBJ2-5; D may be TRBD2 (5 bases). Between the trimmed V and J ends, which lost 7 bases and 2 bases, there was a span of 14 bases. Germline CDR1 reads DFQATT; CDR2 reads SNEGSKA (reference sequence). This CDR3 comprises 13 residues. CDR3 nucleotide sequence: TGCAGTGGGCTAAGCACTAGTCAAGAGACCCAGTACTTC. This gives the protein CSGLSTSQETQYF.